The 11 T cell receptor beta chains below were found in one sample sequenced in a study of CD8 T cells in ankylosing spondylitis. One entry per CDR3 protein, called by TCRdb with MiXCR from the 5' RACE reads. Among 270,000 or so distinct CDR3 sequences, about 18% were seen once, and the ten largest hold around a third. Sequencing was carried out using blood, either unsorted or a sorted T cell fraction (not recorded which). The receptors derive from a male donor with ankylosing spondylitis or in good health (not recorded which).

The chain has TRBV24-1 and TRBJ2-3, with D perhaps assigned TRBD1 or TRBD2 (6 bases each). The CDR3 covers 16 residues. V lost 5 bases, J lost 14 bases, and 28 bases lay in between. The germline CDR1 and CDR2 sequences are KGHDR and SFDVKD. The CDR3 sequence: CATSAQGPSSGAVLYF. In nucleotides, the CDR3 is TGTGCCACCAGTGCTCAGGGACCATCTTCGGGGGCAGTCTTGTATTTT.

The chain links TRBV5-6 to TRBJ2-7; 11 nucleotides match TRBD1. The germline gives CDR1 SGHDT, CDR2 YYEEEE. The length of the CDR3 is 14 residues. Trimming cost V 6 bases and J 4 bases; bases outside gene matches: 6. The CDR3 DNA is TGTGCCAGCACGTTGGGACAGGGGGTTTACGAGCAGTACTTC. Its protein is CASTLGQGVYEQYF.

This chain connects TRBV28 to TRBJ2-7; TRBD2 agrees at 8 bases. The CDR3 contains 15 residues. Germline loops: CDR1 MDHEN, CDR2 SYDVKM. V was pared by 5 bases and J by 2 bases, with 8 bases of the junction left unmatched. CDR3 nucleotide sequence: TGTGCCAGCAGTGTCGTCCGGGAGGGCCCCTACGAGCAGTACTTC. Amino acid sequence: CASSVVREGPYEQYF. The full variable domain, in which reference TRBV28 and TRBJ2-7 provide the parts outside the CDR3, is DVKVTQSSRYLVKRTGEKVFLECVQDMDHENMFWYRQDPGLGLRLIYFSYDVKMKEKGDIPEGYSVSREKKERFSLILESASTNQTSMYLCASSVVREGPYEQYFGPGTRLTVT.

This clonotype was picked up a small number of times. CDR3 sequence reads: CASSVFAGPGARNEQFF. CDR3 nucleotides: TGTGCCAGCAGCGTATTCGCAGGGCCCGGAGCGCGGAATGAGCAGTTCTTC. This sequence joins TRBV9 and TRBJ2-1; the D gene is possibly TRBD1 (5 bases). V gave up 1 base and J gave up 7 bases, with 21 bases separating them. The CDR3 extends over 17 amino acids. Germline loops: CDR1 SGDLS, CDR2 YYNGEE.

The rearrangement uses TRBV6-5 and TRBJ1-6, with D uncertain. The ends were cut back, 0 bases at V and 0 bases at J, with 9 bases in the middle. This CDR3 region has 17 residues. CDR1 and CDR2 (germline): MNHEY, SVGAGI. The CDR3, as DNA: TGTGCCAGCAGTTACTCGATGAGGCCCTCCTATAATTCACCCCTCCACTTT. Residues: CASSYSMRPSYNSPLHF.

The chain joins TRBV7-3 to TRBJ2-2; 7 bases agree with TRBD1. The CDR3 has 16 amino acids. The ends lost 1 base at V and 6 bases at J; junction bases unmatched: 8. Germline V CDR1 and CDR2: SGHTA, FQGTGA. The CDR3 loop reads CASSLIGGETSGELFF. The CDR3 nucleotides are TGTGCCAGCAGCTTAATAGGGGGCGAAACGTCCGGGGAGCTGTTTTTT.

V is TRBV27 and J is TRBJ2-7, with D perhaps TRBD2 (5 bases). This CDR3 region has 14 residues. Germline CDR1 is MNHEY and CDR2 is SMNVEV (reference sequence). The V and J ends lost 6 bases and 5 bases respectively, with 17 bases between them. The CDR3, as DNA: TGTGCCAGCAGAGGGCGGTCTGAGGGCCACGAGCAGTACTTC. Protein sequence: CASRGRSEGHEQYF.

About this clonotype: The final CDR3 position lacks the conserved phenylalanine or tryptophan, pointing to a likely read error. The gene calls are TRBV12-3 or TRBV12-4 and TRBJ1-2; D unclear. This CDR3 contains 12 residues. Trimming took off 4 bases at V and 4 bases at J, with 7 bases between the two ends. CDR3 amino acids: CASSSQIYGYTL. The CDR3 DNA is TGTGCCAGCAGTTCCCAGATCTATGGCTACACCCTC.

The V gene is TRBV5-6, the J gene TRBJ2-1, with 13 positions matching TRBD2. Losses at the gene ends were 4 bases for V and 5 bases for J; bases not matched to a gene: 3. CDR1 and CDR2 from the germline V gene are SGHDT and YYEEEE. This CDR3 region has 15 residues. The CDR3 reads CASSPGLAGDNEQFF. The CDR3 DNA reads as TGTGCCAGCAGCCCTGGACTAGCGGGAGACAATGAGCAGTTCTTC.

This clonotype was counted ten times or more. V usage is TRBV4-1 and J usage is TRBJ2-1; weak D call: TRBD1 (5 bases). The CDR3 runs 12 residues. Germline V gene data show CDR1 as MGHRA and CDR2 as YSYEKL. V gave up 0 bases and J gave up 12 bases, with 9 bases separating them. The CDR3 region has the DNA TGCGCCAGCAGCCAAGATTACCAGGGGCAGTTCTTC. It specifies CASSQDYQGQFF.

In its sample, this clonotype was seen a few times. The chain recombines TRBV5-1 with TRBJ2-3, with D perhaps TRBD2 (6 bases). CDR1 and CDR2 (germline): SGHRS, YFSETQ. The length of the CDR3 is 17 residues. The V end lost 0 bases, the J end lost 0 bases, and 14 bases lay between the germline ends. CDR3 sequence (DNA): TGCGCCAGCAGCTTGGCCGCAGCGGGTAGTAGCACAGATACGCAGTATTTT. Translated, it gives CASSLAAAGSSTDTQYF.